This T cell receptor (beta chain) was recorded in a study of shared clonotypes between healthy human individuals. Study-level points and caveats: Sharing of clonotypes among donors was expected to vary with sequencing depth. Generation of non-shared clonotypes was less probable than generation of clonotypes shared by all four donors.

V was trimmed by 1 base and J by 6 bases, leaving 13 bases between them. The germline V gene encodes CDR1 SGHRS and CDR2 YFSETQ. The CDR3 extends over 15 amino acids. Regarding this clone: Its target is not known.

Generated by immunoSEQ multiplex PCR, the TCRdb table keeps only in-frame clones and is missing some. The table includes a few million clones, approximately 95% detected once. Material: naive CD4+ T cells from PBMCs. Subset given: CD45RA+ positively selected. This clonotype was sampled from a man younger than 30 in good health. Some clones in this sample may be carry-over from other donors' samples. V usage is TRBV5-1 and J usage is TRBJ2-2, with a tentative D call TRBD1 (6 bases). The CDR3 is CASSLQGEGAGELFF. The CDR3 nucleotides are TGCGCCAGCAGCTTGCAGGGCGAGGGGGCCGGGGAGCTGTTTTTT.